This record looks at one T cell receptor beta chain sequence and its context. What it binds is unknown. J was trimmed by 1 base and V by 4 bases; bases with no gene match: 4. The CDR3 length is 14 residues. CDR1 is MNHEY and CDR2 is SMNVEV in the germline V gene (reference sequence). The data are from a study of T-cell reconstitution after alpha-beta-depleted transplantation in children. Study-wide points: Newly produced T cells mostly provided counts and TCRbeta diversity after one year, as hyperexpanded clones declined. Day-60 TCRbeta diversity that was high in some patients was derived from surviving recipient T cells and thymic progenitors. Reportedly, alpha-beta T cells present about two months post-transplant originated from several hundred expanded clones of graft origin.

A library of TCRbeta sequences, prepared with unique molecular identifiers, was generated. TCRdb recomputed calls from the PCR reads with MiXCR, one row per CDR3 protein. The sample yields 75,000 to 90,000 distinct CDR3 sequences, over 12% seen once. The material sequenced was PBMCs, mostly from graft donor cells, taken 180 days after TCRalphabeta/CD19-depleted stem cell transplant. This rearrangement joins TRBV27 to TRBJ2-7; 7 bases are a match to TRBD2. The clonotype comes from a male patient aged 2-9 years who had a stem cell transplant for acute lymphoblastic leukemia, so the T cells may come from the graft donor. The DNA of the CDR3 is TGTGCCAGCAGTTATCTGGGGGGGTCCTACGAGCAGTACTTC. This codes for CASSYLGGSYEQYF.